Below, 9 T cell receptor beta chains from the same sample are listed, as sequenced in a study of T cell responses to AZD1222 COVID-19 vaccine. Profiling relied on immunoSEQ multiplex PCR, and the TCRdb table lists in-frame clones only, not all of them. The table has under 80,000 clones, 88% seen once. The sequencing here drew on peripheral blood, taken on day 0 of AZD1222 vaccination. These receptors were taken from an adult in good health.

The rearrangement uses TRBV20-1 and TRBJ2-7; perhaps D is TRBD1 or TRBD2 (5 bases each). Trimming left V 3 bases short and J 7 bases short, with 13 bases between. The CDR3 is 12 amino acids. Germline lookup yields CDR1 DFQATT and CDR2 SNEGSKA (reference sequence). This chain's CDR3 is CSASPGTQEQYF. CDR3 sequence (DNA): TGCAGTGCTAGTCCCGGGACCCAGGAGCAGTACTTC.

J is TRBJ1-5 and V is TRBV7-8, with 8 bases lining up with TRBD1. J was trimmed by 3 bases and V by 5 bases; bases with no gene match: 15. Germline-derived CDR1 and CDR2 are SGHVS and FQNEAQ. The CDR3 loop spans 18 amino acids. CDR3 nucleotides: TGTGCCAGCAGCCCCCTTAGGACGGACAGGGAACACAATCAGCCCCAGCATTTT. It encodes CASSPLRTDREHNQPQHF.

The rearrangement links TRBV28 to TRBJ2-7; 8 nucleotides agree with TRBD2. Unmatched junction bases numbered 5, after V lost 7 bases and J lost 6 bases. The V gene's germline CDR1 is MDHEN and CDR2 SYDVKM. The CDR3 has 12 residues. CDR3 in amino acids: CASNRGGVEQYF. CDR3 sequence (DNA): TGTGCCAGCAACCGGGGGGGCGTCGAGCAGTACTTC.

There are many counts of this clone. V and J are TRBV27 and TRBJ2-7; TRBD1 matches 7 bases. Germline trimming cut 5 bases from V and 3 bases from J; bases unmatched to any gene: 10. Germline-derived CDR1 and CDR2 are MNHEY and SMNVEV (reference sequence). This CDR3 is 15 amino acids long. CDR3 sequence reads: CASSRAGTADYEQYF. In DNA form, the CDR3 reads TGTGCCAGCAGTCGAGCCGGGACAGCGGACTACGAGCAGTACTTC.

The rearrangement uses TRBV28 and TRBJ2-7, with a weak D call TRBD1 (5 bases). This CDR3 comprises 14 residues. V shed 6 bases and J shed 3 bases, with 15 bases lying between them. Germline assignment: CDR1 MDHEN and CDR2 SYDVKM. Here the CDR3 DNA reads TGTGCCAGCAGCCCACTGACAGTTATCTACGAGCAGTACTTC. Its protein is CASSPLTVIYEQYF.

The V gene is TRBV6-6, the J gene TRBJ2-1; D might be TRBD1 or TRBD2, each matching 5 bases. Trimming removed 6 bases from V and 0 bases from J, with 12 bases in between. CDR1 MNHNY and CDR2 SVGAGI come from the germline V gene (reference sequence). This CDR3 is 15 amino acids long. DNA of the CDR3: TGTGCCAGCAGGACCGGGGCTAACTCCTACAATGAGCAGTTCTTC. The encoded protein is CASRTGANSYNEQFF.

V and J are TRBV7-2 and TRBJ1-1; TRBD1 is a possible D gene (5 bases). This CDR3 has 16 residues. Germline V gene sequence: CDR1 SGHTA, CDR2 FQGNSA. Trimming shortened V by 2 bases and J by 4 bases, and 17 bases separated the two germline ends. CDR3 protein: CASSLSRRGSSTEAFF. The CDR3 DNA sequence: TGTGCCAGCAGCTTATCTAGGCGGGGCAGCAGCACTGAAGCTTTCTTT.

V usage is TRBV19 and J usage is TRBJ2-7; 7 bases line up with TRBD1. V was pared by 1 base and J by 2 bases, with 5 bases of the junction left unmatched. Germline V gene sequence: CDR1 LNHDA, CDR2 SQIVND (reference sequence). This CDR3 comprises 15 residues. This CDR3 reads CASSIGGTEAYEQYF. CDR3 bases: TGTGCCAGTAGTATAGGGGGGACAGAAGCCTACGAGCAGTACTTC. Full variable domain (remainder filled in from reference TRBV19 and TRBJ2-7): DGGITQSPKYLFRKEGQNVTLSCEQNLNHDAMYWYRQDPGQGLRLIYYSQIVNDFQKGDIAEGYSVSREKKESFPLTVTSAQKNPTAFYLCASSIGGTEAYEQYFGPGTRLTVT.

The rearrangement joins TRBV2 to TRBJ1-5, with TRBD1 identical over 8 bases. Trimming took 4 bases from V and 0 from J; bases not matched to a gene: 11. The CDR3 is 18 residues long. CDR1 SNHLY and CDR2 FYNNEI come from the germline V gene. The CDR3 spells CASSVDRDGHYSNQPQHF. The CDR3 bases are TGTGCCAGCAGTGTGGACAGGGATGGCCATTATAGCAATCAGCCCCAGCATTTT.